This TCR beta chain was profiled in a study of cytomegalovirus exposure and HLA in healthy donors. Amplification used 60 Vbeta primers and 13 Jbeta primers. Generated by immunoSEQ multiplex PCR, the TCRdb table keeps only in-frame clones and is missing some. The sample has some 120,000 clones, 60% to 85% seen once. The CDR3 is made up of 14 amino acids. CDR1 is MRHNA and CDR2 is SNTAGT in the germline V gene. The V gene lost 8 bases and the J gene lost 4 bases, with 18 bases spanning the gap. Turning to this clone: Its antigen is undetermined.

Whole-study findings and limits: It was reported in a later analysis that an Asian-associated ancestry cluster showed fewer N-insertions than the approximately 670-donor mean.

This clonotype was obtained from a human donor in good health. The V and J genes are TRBV6-4 and TRBJ2-7, with D perhaps TRBD2 (6 bases). The sequenced sample was PBMCs. The CDR3 is CASYLLAGTYEQYF. The CDR3, as DNA: TGTGCCAGCTACCTGCTTGCGGGGACGTACGAGCAGTACTTC.